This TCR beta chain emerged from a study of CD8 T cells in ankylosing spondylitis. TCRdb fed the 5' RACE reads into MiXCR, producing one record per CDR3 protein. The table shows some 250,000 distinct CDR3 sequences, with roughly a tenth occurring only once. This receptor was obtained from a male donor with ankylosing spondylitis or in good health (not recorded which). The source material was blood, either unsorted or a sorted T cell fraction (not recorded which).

CDR3 residues: CASSGPGQNVFGYTF. The CDR3 nucleotides are TGTGCCAGCAGCGGTCCGGGACAAAACGTCTTTGGCTACACCTTC. This sequence joins TRBV7-9 and TRBJ1-2; TRBD1 might be the D (6 bases). The germline V gene encodes CDR1 SEHNR and CDR2 FQNEAQ (reference sequence). V shed 5 bases and J shed 7 bases, with 20 bases lying between them. The CDR3 extends over 15 amino acids.